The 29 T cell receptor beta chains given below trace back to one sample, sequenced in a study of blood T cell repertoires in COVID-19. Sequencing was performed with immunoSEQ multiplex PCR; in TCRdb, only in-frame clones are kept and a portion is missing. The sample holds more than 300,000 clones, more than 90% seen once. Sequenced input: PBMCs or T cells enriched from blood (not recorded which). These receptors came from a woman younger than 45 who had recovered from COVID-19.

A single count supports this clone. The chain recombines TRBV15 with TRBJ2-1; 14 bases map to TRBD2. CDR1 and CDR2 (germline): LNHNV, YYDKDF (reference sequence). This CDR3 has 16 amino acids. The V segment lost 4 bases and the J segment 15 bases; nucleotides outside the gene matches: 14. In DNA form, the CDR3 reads TGTGCCACCAGCAAGGGGGAGGGACTAGCGGGGGCAGGGACGTTCTTC. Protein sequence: CATSKGEGLAGAGTFF.

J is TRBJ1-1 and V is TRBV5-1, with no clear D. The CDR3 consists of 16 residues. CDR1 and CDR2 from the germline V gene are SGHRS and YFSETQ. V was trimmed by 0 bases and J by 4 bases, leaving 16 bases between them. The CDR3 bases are TGCGCCAGCAGCTTGGGTCTAACAGAATGGGTCACTGAAGCTTTCTTT. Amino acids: CASSLGLTEWVTEAFF.

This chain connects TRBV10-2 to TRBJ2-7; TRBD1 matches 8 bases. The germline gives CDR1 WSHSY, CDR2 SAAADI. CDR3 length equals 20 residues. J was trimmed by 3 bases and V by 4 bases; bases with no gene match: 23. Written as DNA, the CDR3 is TGCGCCAGCAGTGTAGGGGCAGACAGGGGCCCATCAGAAAGTGACTACGAGCAGTACTTC. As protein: CASSVGADRGPSESDYEQYF.

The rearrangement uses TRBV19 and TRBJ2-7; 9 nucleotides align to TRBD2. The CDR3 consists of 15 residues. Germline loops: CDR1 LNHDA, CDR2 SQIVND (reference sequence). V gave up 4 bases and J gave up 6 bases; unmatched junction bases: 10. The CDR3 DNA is TGTGCCAGTAGTAAACCTAGCGGGGCATTTGGCGAGCAGTACTTC. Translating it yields CASSKPSGAFGEQYF.

CDR3 in DNA: TGTGCCAGCAGCCTCGCCAGGGGCCAATACAATGAGCAGTTCTTC. This translates into CASSLARGQYNEQFF. The chain recombines TRBV3-1 (or the pseudogene TRBV3-2) with TRBJ2-1; the D gene is possibly TRBD1 (6 bases). V was clipped by 4 bases and J by 4 bases, with 14 bases between them. Germline V gene data show CDR1 as LGHDT and CDR2 as YNNKEL (reference sequence). This CDR3 has 15 amino acids.

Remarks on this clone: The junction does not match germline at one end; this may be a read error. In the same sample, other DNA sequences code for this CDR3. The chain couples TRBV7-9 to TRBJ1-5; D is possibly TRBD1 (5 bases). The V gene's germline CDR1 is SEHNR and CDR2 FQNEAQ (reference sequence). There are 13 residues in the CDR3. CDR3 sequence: CASSSQGNQPQHF. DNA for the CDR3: TGCGCCAGCAGCTCGCAGGGTAATCAGCCCCAGCATTTT.

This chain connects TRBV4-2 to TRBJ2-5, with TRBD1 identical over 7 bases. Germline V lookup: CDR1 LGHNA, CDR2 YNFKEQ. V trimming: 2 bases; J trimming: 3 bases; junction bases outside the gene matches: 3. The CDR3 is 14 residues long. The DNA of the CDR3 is TGTGCCAGCAGCCAAACGGGACAGAAAGAGACCCAGTACTTC. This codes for CASSQTGQKETQYF.

CDR3: CASSPPRRGLYNEQFF. CDR3 sequence (DNA): TGTGCCAGCAGCCCCCCGAGAAGGGGGCTATACAATGAGCAGTTCTTC. V gene TRBV11-3 combines with J gene TRBJ2-1; 7 bases align to TRBD1. The CDR3 sequence is 16 residues long. Germline CDR1 is SGHNT and CDR2 is YENEEA. Trimming took 5 bases from V and 4 from J; bases not matched to a gene: 11.

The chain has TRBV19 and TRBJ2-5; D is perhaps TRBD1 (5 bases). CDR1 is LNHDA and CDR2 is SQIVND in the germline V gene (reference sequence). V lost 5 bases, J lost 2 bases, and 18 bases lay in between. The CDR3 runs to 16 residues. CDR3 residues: CASSPPWGRPQETQYF. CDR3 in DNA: TGTGCCAGTAGTCCCCCCTGGGGCAGGCCTCAAGAGACCCAGTACTTC.

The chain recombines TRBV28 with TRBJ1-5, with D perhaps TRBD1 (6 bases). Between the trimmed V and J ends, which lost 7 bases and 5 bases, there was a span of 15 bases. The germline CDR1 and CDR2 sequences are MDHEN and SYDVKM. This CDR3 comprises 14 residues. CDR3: CASTQGGGDQPQHF. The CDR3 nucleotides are TGTGCCAGCACCCAAGGGGGAGGGGATCAGCCCCAGCATTTT.

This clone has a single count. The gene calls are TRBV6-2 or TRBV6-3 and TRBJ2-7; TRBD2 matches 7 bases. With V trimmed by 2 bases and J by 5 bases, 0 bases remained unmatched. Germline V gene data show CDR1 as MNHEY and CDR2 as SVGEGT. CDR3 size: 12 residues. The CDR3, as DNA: TGTGCCAGCAGTTACCGGGGGGACGAGCAGTACTTC. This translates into CASSYRGDEQYF.

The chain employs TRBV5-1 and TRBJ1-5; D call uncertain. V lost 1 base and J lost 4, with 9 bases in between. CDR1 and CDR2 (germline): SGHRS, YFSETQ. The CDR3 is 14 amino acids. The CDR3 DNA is TGCGCCAGCAGCTTGAGACACGGAAATCAGCCCCAGCATTTT. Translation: CASSLRHGNQPQHF.

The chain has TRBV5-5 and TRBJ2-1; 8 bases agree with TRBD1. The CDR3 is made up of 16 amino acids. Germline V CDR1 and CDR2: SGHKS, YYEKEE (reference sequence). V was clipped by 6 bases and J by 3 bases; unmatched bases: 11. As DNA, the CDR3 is TGTGCCAGCAATTCGGCCCCCAGGGGGCACTACAATGAGCAGTTCTTC. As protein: CASNSAPRGHYNEQFF.

The CDR3 DNA is TGCGCCAGCAGTCGGGACAGGGGGAACACTGAAGCTTTCTTT. This codes for CASSRDRGNTEAFF. The chain recombines TRBV5-1 with TRBJ1-1, with 10 positions matching TRBD1. CDR3 length equals 14 residues. V lost 5 bases, J lost 1 base, and 2 bases stayed unmatched. Germline-derived CDR1 and CDR2 are SGHRS and YFSETQ. Full variable domain (missing parts from reference TRBV5-1 and TRBJ1-1): KAGVTQTPRYLIKTRGQQVTLSCSPISGHRSVSWYQQTPGQGLQFLFEYFSETQRNKGNFPGRFSGRQFSNSRSEMNVSTLELGDSALYLCASSRDRGNTEAFFGQGTRLTVV.

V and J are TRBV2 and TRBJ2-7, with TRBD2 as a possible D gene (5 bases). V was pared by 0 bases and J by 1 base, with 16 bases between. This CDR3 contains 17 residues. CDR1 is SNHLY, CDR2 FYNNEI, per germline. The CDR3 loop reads CASSEAPRVSWSYEQYF. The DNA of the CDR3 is TGTGCCAGCAGTGAAGCCCCGAGGGTCTCCTGGTCCTACGAGCAGTACTTC.

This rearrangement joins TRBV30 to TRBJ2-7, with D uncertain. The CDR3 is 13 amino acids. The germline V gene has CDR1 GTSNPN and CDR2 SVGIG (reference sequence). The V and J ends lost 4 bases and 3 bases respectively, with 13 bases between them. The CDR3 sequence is CAWKWQVGYEQYF. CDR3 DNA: TGTGCCTGGAAGTGGCAGGTGGGCTACGAGCAGTACTTC.

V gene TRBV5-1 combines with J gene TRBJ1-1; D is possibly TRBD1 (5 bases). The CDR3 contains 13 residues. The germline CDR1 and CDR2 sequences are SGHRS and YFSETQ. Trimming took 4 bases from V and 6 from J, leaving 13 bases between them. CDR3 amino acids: CASSPASGPEAFF. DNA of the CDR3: TGCGCCAGCAGCCCGGCATCAGGGCCTGAAGCTTTCTTT.

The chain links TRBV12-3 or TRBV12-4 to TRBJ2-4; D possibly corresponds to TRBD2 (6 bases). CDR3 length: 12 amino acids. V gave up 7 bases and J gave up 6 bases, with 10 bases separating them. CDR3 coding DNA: TGTGCCAGCACCCGGGACTCAAACATTCAGTACTTC. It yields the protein CASTRDSNIQYF.

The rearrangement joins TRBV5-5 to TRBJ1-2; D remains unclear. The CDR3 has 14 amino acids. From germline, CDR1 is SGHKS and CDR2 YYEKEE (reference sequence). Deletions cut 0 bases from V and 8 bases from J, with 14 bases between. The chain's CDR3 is CASSLGLGSGGYTF. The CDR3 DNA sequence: TGTGCCAGCAGCTTGGGTTTGGGTTCAGGAGGCTACACCTTC.

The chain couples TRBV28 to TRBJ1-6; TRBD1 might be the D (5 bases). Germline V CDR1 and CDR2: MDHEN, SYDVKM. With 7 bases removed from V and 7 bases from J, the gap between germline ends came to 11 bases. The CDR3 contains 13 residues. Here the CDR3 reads CASTTDINSPLHF. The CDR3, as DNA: TGTGCCAGCACTACGGACATAAATTCACCCCTCCACTTT.

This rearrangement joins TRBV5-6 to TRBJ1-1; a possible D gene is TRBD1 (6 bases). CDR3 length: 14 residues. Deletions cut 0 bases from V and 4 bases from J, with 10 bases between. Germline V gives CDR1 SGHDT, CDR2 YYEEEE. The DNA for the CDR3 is TGTGCCAGCAGCTTGGGGGGGCTAGTCACTGAAGCTTTCTTT. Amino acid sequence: CASSLGGLVTEAFF. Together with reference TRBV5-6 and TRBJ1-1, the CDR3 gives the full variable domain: DAGVTQSPTHLIKTRGQQVTLRCSPKSGHDTVSWYQQALGQGPQFIFQYYEEEERQRGNFPDRFSGHQFPNYSSELNVNALLLGDSALYLCASSLGGLVTEAFFGQGTRLTVV.

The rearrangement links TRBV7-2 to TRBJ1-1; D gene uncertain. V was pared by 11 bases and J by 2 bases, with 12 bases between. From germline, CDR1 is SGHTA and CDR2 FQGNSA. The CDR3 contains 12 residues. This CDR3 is CAVPQKNTEAFF. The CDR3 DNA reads TGTGCCGTGCCACAGAAAAACACTGAAGCTTTCTTT.

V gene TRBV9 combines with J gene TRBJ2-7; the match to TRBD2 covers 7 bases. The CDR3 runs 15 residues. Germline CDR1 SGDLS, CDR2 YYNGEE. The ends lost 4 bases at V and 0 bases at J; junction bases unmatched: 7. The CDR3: CASSTGGLPSYEQYF. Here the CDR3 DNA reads TGTGCCAGCAGCACGGGGGGACTACCCTCCTACGAGCAGTACTTC.

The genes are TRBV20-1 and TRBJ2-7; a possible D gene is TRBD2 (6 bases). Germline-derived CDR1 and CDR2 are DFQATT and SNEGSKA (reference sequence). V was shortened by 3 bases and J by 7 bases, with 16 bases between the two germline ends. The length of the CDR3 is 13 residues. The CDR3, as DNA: TGCAGTGCTAGTAGCGGCAGGATGCGTGAGCAGTACTTC. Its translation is CSASSGRMREQYF.

CDR3 loop: CASSLERQETQYF. CDR3 sequence (DNA): TGTGCCAGCAGCTTAGAACGGCAAGAGACCCAGTACTTC. V and J are TRBV7-8 and TRBJ2-5, with D unresolved. The CDR3 extends over 13 amino acids. The germline V gene encodes CDR1 SGHVS and CDR2 FQNEAQ. Trimming removed 1 base at V and 2 bases at J, with 5 bases between.

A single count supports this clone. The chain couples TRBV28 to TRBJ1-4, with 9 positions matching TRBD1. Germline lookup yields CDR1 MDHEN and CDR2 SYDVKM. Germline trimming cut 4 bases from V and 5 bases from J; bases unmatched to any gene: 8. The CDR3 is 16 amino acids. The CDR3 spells CASSSVRDRVNEKLFF. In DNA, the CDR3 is TGTGCCAGCAGTTCTGTCCGGGACAGGGTAAATGAAAAACTGTTTTTT.

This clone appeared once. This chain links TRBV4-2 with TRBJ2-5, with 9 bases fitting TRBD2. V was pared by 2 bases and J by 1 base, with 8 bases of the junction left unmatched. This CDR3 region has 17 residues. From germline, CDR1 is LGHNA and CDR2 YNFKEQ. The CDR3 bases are TGTGCCAGCAGCCAATCCGCAGCGGGGGGACTCCAAGAGACCCAGTACTTC. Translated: CASSQSAAGGLQETQYF.

CDR3: CASSLSGGLTDTQYF. CDR3 DNA: TGTGCCAGCTCACTAAGCGGGGGGCTCACAGATACGCAGTATTTT. The J gene is TRBJ2-3, the V gene TRBV9; 9 bases align to TRBD2. The CDR3 runs 15 residues. Losses at the gene ends were 7 bases for V and 2 bases for J; bases not matched to a gene: 8. The germline V gene encodes CDR1 SGDLS and CDR2 YYNGEE.

The DNA for the CDR3 is TGTGCCAGCAGCCCCGACCCCGGGGTCCCGTTCAGAAGCTCCTACGAGCAGTACTTC. Encoded protein: CASSPDPGVPFRSSYEQYF. V is TRBV7-2 and J is TRBJ2-7; D possibly corresponds to TRBD2 (5 bases). CDR1 SGHTA and CDR2 FQGNSA come from the germline V gene. The germline V and J ends were trimmed by 5 bases and 0 bases, with 26 bases remaining between them. This CDR3 region has 19 residues.